One and the same sample provided the 31 T cell receptor beta chains below, sequenced in a study of blood T cell repertoires in COVID-19. TCRdb's copy holds only in-frame clones and misses some; the assay was immunoSEQ multiplex PCR. The sample lists about 120,000 clones; 81% were seen once. Specimen: peripheral blood. The receptors here all came from a human donor in a cohort sampled during active COVID-19.

This chain links TRBV5-1 with TRBJ2-1, with 7 bases fitting TRBD1. This CDR3 comprises 17 residues. The J segment lost 3 bases and the V segment lost 0 bases, leaving 9 bases of the junction unmatched. Germline CDR1 is SGHRS and CDR2 is YFSETQ. CDR3 protein: CASSLVTGTDIYNEQFF. In DNA, the CDR3 is TGCGCCAGCAGCTTGGTAACCGGGACAGATATCTACAATGAGCAGTTCTTC.

The chain has TRBV10-3 and TRBJ1-4; 7 bases match TRBD1. The germline V gene encodes CDR1 ENHRY and CDR2 SYGVKD. The CDR3 totals 17 residues. Trimming cost V 3 bases and J 4 bases; bases outside gene matches: 11. The CDR3 region is CAISEQDRDSHNEKLFF. CDR3 in DNA: TGTGCCATCAGTGAACAAGACCGGGACAGTCATAATGAAAAACTGTTTTTT.

The V call is TRBV7-6, the J call TRBJ1-6, with D unresolved. There are 13 residues in the CDR3. Germline V gene data show CDR1 as SGHVS and CDR2 as FNYEAQ. The V end was cut by 2 bases, the J end by 10 bases, with 9 bases between. The CDR3 nucleotides are TGTGCCAGCAGCTTATCGGTCGGGTCACCCCTCCACTTT. Translated: CASSLSVGSPLHF.

This chain uses TRBV4-1 with TRBJ2-7; 8 nucleotides align to TRBD1. J lost 3 bases, V lost 4 bases, and 8 bases had no gene match. This CDR3 region has 15 residues. Per germline, CDR1 MGHRA and CDR2 YSYEKL. This chain's CDR3 is CASSPGWTGRYEQYF. In DNA, the CDR3 is TGCGCCAGCAGCCCGGGTTGGACAGGGCGCTACGAGCAGTACTTC.

Notes on this clone: The junction departs from the called germline gene at one end, perhaps through a read error. This rearrangement joins TRBV27 to TRBJ2-2, with TRBD1 as a possible D gene (5 bases). Germline V gene lookup returns CDR1 MNHEY and CDR2 SMNVEV (reference sequence). The CDR3 covers 14 residues. CDR3: CASSISRVSGELFF. CDR3 coding DNA: TGTGCCAGCAGTATATCCAGGGTCTCCGGGGAGCTGTTTTTT.

This rearrangement joins TRBV5-1 to TRBJ1-6, with D possibly matching TRBD1 (6 bases). The germline CDR1 and CDR2 sequences are SGHRS and YFSETQ. V lost 5 bases and J lost 8, with 14 bases in between. The CDR3 has 14 amino acids. The CDR3 DNA reads TGCGCCAGCAGGACACAGGGTTATGATTCACCCCTCCACTTT. Its protein is CASRTQGYDSPLHF.

This rearrangement joins TRBV4-2 to TRBJ2-1; 7 bases are shared with TRBD2. The germline V gene encodes CDR1 LGHNA and CDR2 YNFKEQ. The trim removed 1 base at V and 9 bases at J, leaving 3 bases unmatched. This CDR3 region has 13 residues. CDR3 region: CASSQASGTEQFF. Written as DNA, the CDR3 is TGTGCCAGCAGCCAAGCCAGCGGGACTGAGCAGTTCTTC.

The CDR3 spells CASSYSVGEAETQYF. Here the CDR3 DNA reads TGTGCCAGCAGTTACTCAGTTGGGGAGGCGGAGACCCAGTACTTC. The chain is built from TRBV6-5 and TRBJ2-5; maybe TRBD2 (6 bases). The V end was cut by 0 bases, the J end by 5 bases, with 13 bases between. The CDR3 sequence is 15 residues long. Germline V gives CDR1 MNHEY, CDR2 SVGAGI.

The J gene is TRBJ1-5, the V gene TRBV18, with 7 bases aligning to TRBD1. Germline CDR1 KGHSH, CDR2 LQKENI. CDR3 size: 16 residues. V dropped 8 bases and J dropped 0; count of bases not matched to a gene: 10. Here the CDR3 reads CASLSADRDSNQPQHF. CDR3 DNA sequence: TGTGCCAGCCTATCGGCTGACAGGGATAGCAATCAGCCCCAGCATTTT.

The chain recombines TRBV7-2 with TRBJ2-3, with D maybe TRBD2 (6 bases). Germline CDR1 SGHTA, CDR2 FQGNSA. The CDR3 length is 14 residues. V was trimmed by 3 bases and J by 4 bases, leaving 11 bases between them. CDR3 loop: CASSFVSGPDTQYF. Here the CDR3 DNA reads TGTGCCAGCAGCTTTGTTAGCGGCCCAGATACGCAGTATTTT.

The rearrangement links TRBV6-2 or TRBV6-3 to TRBJ2-4; D perhaps matches TRBD1 (6 bases). Trimming stripped 5 bases from V and 0 bases from J, with 14 bases between. The germline gives CDR1 MNHEY, CDR2 SVGEGT. The CDR3 extends over 16 amino acids. The CDR3 DNA reads TGTGCCAGCAGTCCATGGGACATCGCAGCCAAAAACATTCAGTACTTC. Translation gives CASSPWDIAAKNIQYF.

The chain has TRBV28 and TRBJ1-2, with D maybe TRBD1 (5 bases). CDR1 is MDHEN, CDR2 SYDVKM, per germline. Trimming pared 3 bases from V and 5 bases from J, leaving 10 bases between. The CDR3 is made up of 13 amino acids. The CDR3 here is CASSFRGGYGYTF. The CDR3 region has the DNA TGTGCCAGCAGTTTTAGGGGAGGTTATGGCTACACCTTC.

V usage is TRBV23-1 and J usage is TRBJ1-4; 7 bases are shared with TRBD1. TRBV23-1 belongs to the ORF category, with a function that is uncertain. There are 19 residues in the CDR3. Germline trimming cut 5 bases from V and 1 base from J; bases unmatched to any gene: 16. The CDR3 sequence is CASSYYRGRQGVTNEKLFF. For the CDR3, the DNA is TGCGCCAGCAGTTATTACAGGGGCCGTCAAGGGGTAACTAATGAAAAACTGTTTTTT.

This clone was counted once. The chain has TRBV5-6 and TRBJ1-5; 11 bases fit TRBD1. The CDR3 runs to 15 residues. The germline gives CDR1 SGHDT, CDR2 YYEEEE. The J segment lost 3 bases and the V segment lost 4 bases, leaving 3 bases of the junction unmatched. CDR3 nucleotides: TGTGCCAGCAGCCCCGGACAGGGGGCCAATCAGCCCCAGCATTTT. It translates to CASSPGQGANQPQHF.

This clone was detected only a few times. The J gene is TRBJ1-1, the V gene TRBV13, with TRBD1 identical over 8 bases. J lost 3 bases, V lost 5 bases, and 8 bases had no gene match. Per germline, CDR1 PRHDT and CDR2 FYEKMQ (reference sequence). The length of the CDR3 is 15 residues. CDR3 amino acids: CASSASTGVHTEAFF. The CDR3 nucleotides are TGTGCCAGCAGCGCATCGACAGGGGTCCACACTGAAGCTTTCTTT.

The chain uses TRBV11-3 and TRBJ2-7; TRBD1 matches at 8 bases. Unmatched junction bases numbered 12, after V lost 5 bases and J lost 9 bases. CDR1 and CDR2 from the germline V gene are SGHNT and YENEEA. This CDR3 contains 14 residues. The CDR3, as DNA: TGTGCCAGCAGCCAAACAGGGGGAACTAGGGGGCAGTACTTC. Its translation is CASSQTGGTRGQYF.

The genes are TRBV14 and TRBJ2-7, with a tentative D call TRBD1 (5 bases). Germline loops: CDR1 SGHDN, CDR2 FVKESK. V was pared by 2 bases and J by 0 bases, with 14 bases between. This CDR3 is built from 16 residues. The CDR3 nucleotides are TGTGCCAGCAGCCAATGGTTTGGGGCAAACTCCTACGAGCAGTACTTC. Protein: CASSQWFGANSYEQYF. Full variable domain (outside the CDR3, taken from reference TRBV14 and TRBJ2-7): EAGVTQFPSHSVIEKGQTVTLRCDPISGHDNLYWYRRVMGKEIKFLLHFVKESKQDESGMPNNRFLAERTGGTYSTLKVQPAELEDSGVYFCASSQWFGANSYEQYFGPGTRLTVT.

The chain recombines TRBV11-2 with TRBJ2-7, with a tentative D call TRBD2 (6 bases). This CDR3 comprises 15 residues. The germline V gene has CDR1 SGHAT and CDR2 FQNNGV. V was cut by 4 bases and J by 0 bases, with 13 bases left in between. The CDR3 DNA reads as TGTGCCAGCAGCTCATATAGCGGACCCTCCTACGAGCAGTACTTC. Protein sequence: CASSSYSGPSYEQYF.

This chain links TRBV7-2 with TRBJ2-3; TRBD2 might be the D (7 bases). The CDR3 is 16 amino acids. Germline assignment: CDR1 SGHTA and CDR2 FQGNSA. The V gene lost 5 bases and the J gene lost 1 base, with 16 bases spanning the gap. CDR3 coding DNA: TGTGCCAGCAGCCCTCGACGCGGGGGCGGCACAGATACGCAGTATTTT. Translation gives CASSPRRGGGTDTQYF.

This clone has a handful of counts. The chain employs TRBV5-1 and TRBJ2-7; D is unclear. Germline V gene sequence: CDR1 SGHRS, CDR2 YFSETQ. V was trimmed by 4 bases and J by 2 bases, leaving 10 bases between them. The CDR3 consists of 13 residues. CDR3 region: CASSRSGPYEQYF. Here the CDR3 DNA reads TGCGCCAGCAGCCGTTCAGGTCCCTACGAGCAGTACTTC. Looking up the rest from reference TRBV5-1 and TRBJ2-7 gives the full variable domain: KAGVTQTPRYLIKTRGQQVTLSCSPISGHRSVSWYQQTPGQGLQFLFEYFSETQRNKGNFPGRFSGRQFSNSRSEMNVSTLELGDSALYLCASSRSGPYEQYFGPGTRLTVT.

The chain combines TRBV3-1 (or the pseudogene TRBV3-2) with TRBJ2-1, with D possibly being TRBD1 (5 bases). CDR1 and CDR2 (germline): LGHDT, YNNKEL (reference sequence). Trimming removed 1 base from V and 4 bases from J, with 17 bases in between. The CDR3 is 17 amino acids. CDR3 amino acids: CASSQASRAASYNEQFF. Here the CDR3 DNA reads TGTGCCAGCAGCCAAGCAAGCAGGGCAGCCAGTTACAATGAGCAGTTCTTC.

The V and J genes are TRBV4-3 and TRBJ2-3; possible D gene TRBD2, 5 bases. V was pared by 0 bases and J by 5 bases, with 9 bases between. Germline CDR1 reads LGHNA; CDR2 reads YSLEER. This CDR3 contains 14 residues. The CDR3 bases are TGCGCCAGCAGCCAAGATGTTGCGGGAGATACGCAGTATTTT. Protein: CASSQDVAGDTQYF.

CDR3 nucleotide sequence: TGTGCCAGCAGCTCCCGGCCCGGACTAGCGGTCGCCTACGAGCAGTACTTC. It codes for CASSSRPGLAVAYEQYF. J is TRBJ2-7 and V is TRBV7-2; TRBD2 matches 10 bases. This CDR3 has 17 residues. CDR1 SGHTA and CDR2 FQGNSA come from the germline V gene. The ends lost 4 bases at V and 2 bases at J; junction bases unmatched: 11.

The genes are TRBV13 and TRBJ2-1, with 8 bases matching TRBD2. The CDR3 has 16 residues. V shed 5 bases and J 5 bases; nucleotides not matched to a gene: 11. Germline loops: CDR1 PRHDT, CDR2 FYEKMQ (reference sequence). The CDR3 DNA sequence: TGTGCCAGCAGCACACTAAGCGGGGGACTGGACAATGAGCAGTTCTTC. Translated, it gives CASSTLSGGLDNEQFF.

The chain uses TRBV4-2 and TRBJ2-7; 9 bases line up with TRBD2. This CDR3 comprises 15 residues. V lost 3 bases and J lost 3; bases outside the gene matches: 6. The germline gives CDR1 LGHNA, CDR2 YNFKEQ. The CDR3 coding sequence is TGTGCCAGCAGCCAGATCGCGGGAGGGAACTACGAGCAGTACTTC. This gives the protein CASSQIAGGNYEQYF.

This clone was seen only a few times. The chain has TRBV11-3 and TRBJ2-1; 7 nucleotides match TRBD1. The CDR3 length is 13 residues. The germline V gene encodes CDR1 SGHNT and CDR2 YENEEA. Trimming cost V 2 bases and J 7 bases; bases outside gene matches: 2. The CDR3 coding sequence is TGTGCCAGCAGCTTAAACAGGGGTAATGAGCAGTTCTTC. Translated: CASSLNRGNEQFF.

The chain is built from TRBV6-5 and TRBJ2-7; 11 bases are shared with TRBD1. The CDR3 covers 15 residues. With V trimmed by 5 bases and J by 6 bases, 9 bases remained unmatched. CDR1 and CDR2 from the germline V gene are MNHEY and SVGAGI. The CDR3 nucleotides are TGTGCCAGCAGTCCCCGTGCCGGACAGGGGGCCGAGCAGTACTTC. Its translation is CASSPRAGQGAEQYF.

This rearrangement joins TRBV7-9 to TRBJ2-7; D may be TRBD2 (5 bases). This CDR3 comprises 15 residues. The germline CDR1 and CDR2 sequences are SEHNR and FQNEAQ (reference sequence). V was pared by 1 base and J by 3 bases, with 13 bases between. DNA of the CDR3: TGTGCCAGCAGCTTAGTTACGGGAAATAACTACGAGCAGTACTTC. It translates to CASSLVTGNNYEQYF.

The chain employs TRBV24-1 and TRBJ2-3; 12 positions match TRBD1. V lost 2 bases to trimming and J lost 4 bases; unmatched junction nucleotides: 3. CDR1 and CDR2 (germline): KGHDR, SFDVKD. CDR3 length: 16 amino acids. The CDR3 sequence: CATSDSGTGGADTQYF. CDR3 in DNA: TGTGCCACCAGTGATTCCGGGACAGGGGGCGCAGATACGCAGTATTTT.

The rearrangement uses TRBV7-3 and TRBJ1-1, with a tentative D call TRBD1 (6 bases). This CDR3 has 13 amino acids. V was trimmed by 5 bases and J by 4 bases, leaving 11 bases between them. The germline V gene has CDR1 SGHTA and CDR2 FQGTGA. CDR3 DNA: TGTGCCAGCAGCGAAGGGACATCCACTGAAGCTTTCTTT. As protein: CASSEGTSTEAFF.

The chain joins TRBV6-6 to TRBJ1-2, with a weak D call TRBD1 (5 bases). CDR3 length: 12 amino acids. Trimming removed 6 bases from V and 6 bases from J, with 11 bases in between. Germline V gives CDR1 MNHNY, CDR2 SVGAGI (reference sequence). For the CDR3, the DNA is TGTGCCAGCAGAAGACAGACTGATGGCTACACCTTC. This gives the protein CASRRQTDGYTF.